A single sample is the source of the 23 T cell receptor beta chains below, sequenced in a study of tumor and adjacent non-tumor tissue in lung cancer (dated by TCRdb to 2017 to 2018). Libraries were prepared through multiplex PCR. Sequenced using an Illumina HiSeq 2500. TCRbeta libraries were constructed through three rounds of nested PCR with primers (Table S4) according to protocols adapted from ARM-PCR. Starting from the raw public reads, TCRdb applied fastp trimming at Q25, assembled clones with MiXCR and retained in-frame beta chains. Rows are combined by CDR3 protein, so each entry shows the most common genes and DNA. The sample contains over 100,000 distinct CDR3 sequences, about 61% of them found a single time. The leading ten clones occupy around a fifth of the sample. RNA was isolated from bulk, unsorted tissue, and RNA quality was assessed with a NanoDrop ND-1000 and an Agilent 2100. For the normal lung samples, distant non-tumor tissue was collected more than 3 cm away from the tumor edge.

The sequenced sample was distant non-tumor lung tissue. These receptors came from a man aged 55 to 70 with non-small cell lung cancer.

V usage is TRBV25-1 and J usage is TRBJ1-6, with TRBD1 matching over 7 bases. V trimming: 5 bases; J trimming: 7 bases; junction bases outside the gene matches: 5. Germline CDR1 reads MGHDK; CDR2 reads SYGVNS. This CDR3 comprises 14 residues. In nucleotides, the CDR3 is TGTGCCAGCAGTTTTCAGGGGGGGAATTCACCCCTCCACTTT. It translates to CASSFQGGNSPLHF.

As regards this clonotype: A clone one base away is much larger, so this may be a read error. The CDR3 reads CSAYLAVGIDTQYF. The DNA of the CDR3 is TGCAGTGCCTACCTAGCAGTGGGTATAGATACGCAGTATTTT. The chain joins TRBV20-1 to TRBJ2-3, with a tentative D call TRBD2 (5 bases). Trimming took 6 bases from V and 5 from J, leaving 18 bases between them. Germline-derived CDR1 and CDR2 are DFQATT and SNEGSKA (reference sequence). CDR3 length: 14 residues.

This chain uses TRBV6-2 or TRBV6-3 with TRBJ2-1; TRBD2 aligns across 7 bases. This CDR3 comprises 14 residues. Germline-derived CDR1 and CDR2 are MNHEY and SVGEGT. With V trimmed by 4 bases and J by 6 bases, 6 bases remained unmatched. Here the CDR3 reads CASSFTSGANEQFF. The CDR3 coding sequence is TGTGCCAGCAGTTTCACAAGCGGGGCCAATGAGCAGTTCTTC.

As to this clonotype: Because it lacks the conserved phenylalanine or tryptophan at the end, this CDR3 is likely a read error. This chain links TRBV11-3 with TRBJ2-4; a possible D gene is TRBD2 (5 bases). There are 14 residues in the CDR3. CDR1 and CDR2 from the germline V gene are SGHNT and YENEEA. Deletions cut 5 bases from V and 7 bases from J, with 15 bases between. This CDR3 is CASSRGPGNNIQYL. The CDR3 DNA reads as TGTGCCAGCAGCCGAGGGCCGGGCAACAACATTCAGTACTTA.

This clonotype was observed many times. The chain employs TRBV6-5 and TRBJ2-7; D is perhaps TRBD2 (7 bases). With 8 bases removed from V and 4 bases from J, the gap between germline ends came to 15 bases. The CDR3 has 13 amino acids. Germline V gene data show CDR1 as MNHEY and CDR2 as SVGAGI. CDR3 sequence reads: CASRGGGPYEQYF. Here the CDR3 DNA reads TGTGCCAGCCGAGGGGGGGGACCTTACGAGCAGTACTTC.

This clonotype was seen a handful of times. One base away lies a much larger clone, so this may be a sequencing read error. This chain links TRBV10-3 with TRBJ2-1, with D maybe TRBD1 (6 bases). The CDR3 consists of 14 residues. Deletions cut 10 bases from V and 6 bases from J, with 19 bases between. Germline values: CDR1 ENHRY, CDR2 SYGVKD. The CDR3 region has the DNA TGTGCCACTTCATTGAGCATAGGGGGCAATGAGCAGTTCTTC. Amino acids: CATSLSIGGNEQFF.

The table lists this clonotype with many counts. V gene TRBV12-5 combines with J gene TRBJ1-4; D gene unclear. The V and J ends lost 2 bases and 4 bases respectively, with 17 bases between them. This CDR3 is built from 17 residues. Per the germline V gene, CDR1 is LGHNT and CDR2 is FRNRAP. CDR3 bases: TGTGCTAGTGGTTTGTACTTGGTTGGGCTGGTTAATGAAAAACTGTTTTTT. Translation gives CASGLYLVGLVNEKLFF. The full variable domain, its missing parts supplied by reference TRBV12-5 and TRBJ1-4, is DARVTQTPRHKVTEMGQEVTMRCQPILGHNTVFWYRQTMMQGLELLAYFRNRAPLDDSGMPKDRFSAEMPDATLATLKIQPSEPRDSAVYFCASGLYLVGLVNEKLFFGSGTQLSVL.

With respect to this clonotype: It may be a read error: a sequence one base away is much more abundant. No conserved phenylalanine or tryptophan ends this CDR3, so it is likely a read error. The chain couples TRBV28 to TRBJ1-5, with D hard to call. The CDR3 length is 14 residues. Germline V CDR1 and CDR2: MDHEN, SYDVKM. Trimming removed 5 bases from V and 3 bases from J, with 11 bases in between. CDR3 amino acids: CASSAQRDNQPQHY. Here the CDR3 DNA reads TGTGCCAGCAGTGCCCAGCGAGACAATCAGCCCCAGCATTAT.

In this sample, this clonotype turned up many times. The CDR3 DNA follows: TGTGCCTGGAGTGGACAGTTCTATGGCTACACCTTC. This sequence encodes CAWSGQFYGYTF. The chain couples TRBV30 to TRBJ1-2; TRBD1 might be the D (5 bases). V was shortened by 1 base and J by 4 bases, with 7 bases between the two germline ends. Germline lookup yields CDR1 GTSNPN and CDR2 SVGIG (reference sequence). The CDR3 consists of 12 residues.

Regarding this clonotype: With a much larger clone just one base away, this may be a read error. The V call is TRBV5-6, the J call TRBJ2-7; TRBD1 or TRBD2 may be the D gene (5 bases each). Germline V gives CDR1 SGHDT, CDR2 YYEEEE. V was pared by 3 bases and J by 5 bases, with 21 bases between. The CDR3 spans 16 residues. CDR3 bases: TGTGCCAGCAGCTATGGTTGGGGGAAAGGGGCGGACGAGCAGTACTTC. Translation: CASSYGWGKGADEQYF.

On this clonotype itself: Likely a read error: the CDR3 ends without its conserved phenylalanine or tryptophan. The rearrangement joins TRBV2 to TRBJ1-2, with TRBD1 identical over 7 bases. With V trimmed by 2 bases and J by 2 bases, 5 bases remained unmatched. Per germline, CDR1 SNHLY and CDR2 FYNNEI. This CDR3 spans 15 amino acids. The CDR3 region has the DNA TGTGCCAGCAGTGAACTGGGACAGCAAAACTATGGCTACACCTTG. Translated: CASSELGQQNYGYTL.

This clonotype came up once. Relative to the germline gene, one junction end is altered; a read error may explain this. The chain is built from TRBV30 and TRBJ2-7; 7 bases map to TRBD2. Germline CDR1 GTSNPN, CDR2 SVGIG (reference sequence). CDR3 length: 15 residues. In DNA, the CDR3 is TGTGCCTGGAGCGATGGGCTAGCGGTAAACTACGAGCAGTATTTC. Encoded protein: CAWSDGLAVNYEQYF.

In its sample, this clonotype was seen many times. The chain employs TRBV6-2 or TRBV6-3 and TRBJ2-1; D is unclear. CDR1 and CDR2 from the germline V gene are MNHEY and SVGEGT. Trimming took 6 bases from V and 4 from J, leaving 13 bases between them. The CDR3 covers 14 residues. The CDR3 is CASREKKGYNEQFF. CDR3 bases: TGTGCCAGCAGGGAAAAGAAAGGATACAATGAGCAGTTCTTC.

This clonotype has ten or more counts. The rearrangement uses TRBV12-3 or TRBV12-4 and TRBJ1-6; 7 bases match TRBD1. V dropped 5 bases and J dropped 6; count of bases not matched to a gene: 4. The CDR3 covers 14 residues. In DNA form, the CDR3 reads TGTGCCAGCAGTCGGACAGGACCTAATTCACCCCTCCACTTT. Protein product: CASSRTGPNSPLHF.

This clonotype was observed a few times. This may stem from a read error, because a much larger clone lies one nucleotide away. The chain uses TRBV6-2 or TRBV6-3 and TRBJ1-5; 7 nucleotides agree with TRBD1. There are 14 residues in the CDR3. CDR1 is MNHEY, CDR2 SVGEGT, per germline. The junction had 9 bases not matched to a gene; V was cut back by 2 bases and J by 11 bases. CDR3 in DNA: TGTGCCAGCAGTTACACCGGACAGGCGGAGTCCCAGCATTTT. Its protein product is CASSYTGQAESQHF.

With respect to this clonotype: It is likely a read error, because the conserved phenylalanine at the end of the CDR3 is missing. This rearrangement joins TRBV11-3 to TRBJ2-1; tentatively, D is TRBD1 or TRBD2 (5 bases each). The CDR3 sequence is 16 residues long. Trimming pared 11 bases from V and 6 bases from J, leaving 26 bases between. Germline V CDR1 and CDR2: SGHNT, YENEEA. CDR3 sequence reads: CADSLVAMGRANEQFI. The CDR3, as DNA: TGTGCCGACAGCTTAGTTGCAATGGGGCGGGCCAATGAGCAGTTCATC.

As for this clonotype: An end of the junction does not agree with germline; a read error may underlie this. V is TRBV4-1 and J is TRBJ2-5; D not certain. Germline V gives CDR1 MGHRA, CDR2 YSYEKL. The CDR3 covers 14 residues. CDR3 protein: CSSSQLRHRETQYF. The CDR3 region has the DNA TGCTCCAGCAGCCAATTACGGCACCGAGAGACCCAGTACTTC.

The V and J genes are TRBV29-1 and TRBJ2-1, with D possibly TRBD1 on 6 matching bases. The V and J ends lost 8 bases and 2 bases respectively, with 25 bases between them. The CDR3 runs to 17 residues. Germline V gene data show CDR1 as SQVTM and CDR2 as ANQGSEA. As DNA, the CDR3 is TGCAGCCTTGCCTATGGTTCACAGGGTCTCCCCTACAATGAGCAGTTCTTC. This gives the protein CSLAYGSQGLPYNEQFF.

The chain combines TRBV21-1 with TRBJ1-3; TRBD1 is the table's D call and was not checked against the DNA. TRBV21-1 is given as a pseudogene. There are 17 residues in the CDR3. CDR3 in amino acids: CASSKDKTGGSGSTIYF. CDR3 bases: TGTGCCAGCAGCAAAGATAAGACAGGGGGCTCTGGAAGCACCATATATTTT.

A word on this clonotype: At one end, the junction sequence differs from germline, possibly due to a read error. The CDR3 sequence: CARSYTGTSLAGEQFF. In nucleotides, the CDR3 is TGTGCCAGGAGTTACACCGGGACTAGCCTGGCAGGTGAGCAGTTCTTC. The chain couples TRBV6-5 to TRBJ2-1; 9 nucleotides agree with TRBD2. The CDR3 loop spans 16 amino acids. Germline V lookup: CDR1 MNHEY, CDR2 SVGAGI.

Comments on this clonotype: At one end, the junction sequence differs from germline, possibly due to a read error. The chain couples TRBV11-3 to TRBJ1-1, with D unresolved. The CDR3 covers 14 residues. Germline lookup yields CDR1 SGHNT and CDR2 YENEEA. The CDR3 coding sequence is TGTGCCACCAGCTTAGACACGTTGGTCACTAAAGCTTTCTTT. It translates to CATSLDTLVTKAFF.

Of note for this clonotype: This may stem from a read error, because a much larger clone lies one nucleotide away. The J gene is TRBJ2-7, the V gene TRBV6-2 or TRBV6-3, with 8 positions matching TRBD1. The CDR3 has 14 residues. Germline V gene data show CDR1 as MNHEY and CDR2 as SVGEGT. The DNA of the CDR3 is TGTGCCAGCAGTTACTCCGGCAGGGGGCCCGAGCAGCACTTC. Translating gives CASSYSGRGPEQHF.

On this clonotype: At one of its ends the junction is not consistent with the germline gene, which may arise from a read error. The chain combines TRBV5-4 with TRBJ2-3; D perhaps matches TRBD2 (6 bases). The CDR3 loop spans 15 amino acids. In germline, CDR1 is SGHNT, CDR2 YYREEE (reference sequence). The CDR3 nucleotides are TGTGCCATCAGCGACGGACCAGCGGGTACAGATACGCAGTATTTT. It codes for CAISDGPAGTDTQYF.